The clone carrying this T cell receptor (beta chain) was seen ten or more times. Its antigen is unknown. The data stem from a study of Graves' ophthalmopathy and Graves' hyperthyroidism. Whole-study results and caveats: Blood repertoires reportedly contained most expanded thyroid clonotypes above 0.001 frequency.

Germline CDR1 is SNHLY and CDR2 is FYNNEI. V was trimmed by 6 bases and J by 3 bases, leaving 17 bases between them. The length of the CDR3 is 15 residues. RNA transcripts provided the template for amplifying TCR beta CDR3 regions. First-round RT-PCR with HTBI primers preceded a second-round multiplex PCR. MiXCR was run by TCRdb on the multiplex PCR reads, yielding one entry per CDR3 protein. The table lists more than 300,000 distinct CDR3 sequences, 15% to 17% of them singletons. Hyperthyroidism showing no ophthalmopathy within 18 months of follow-up was stable. Sample: peripheral blood. This receptor was taken from a woman aged 18 to 35 with stable Graves' hyperthyroidism. The V gene is TRBV2, the J gene TRBJ1-1; D is possibly TRBD1 (5 bases). The CDR3 DNA sequence: TGTGCCAGCAGAGGACATACCCCACGGGACACTGAAGCTTTCTTT. Its protein is CASRGHTPRDTEAFF.